This entry is about one T cell receptor beta chain. Its antigen is not identified. At one of its ends the junction is not consistent with the germline gene, which may arise from a read error. This sample stems from a study of tumor-infiltrating lymphocytes in primary liver carcinoma. Starting material of about 0.45 ug total RNA yielded TCR beta cDNA via a constant-region primer. Each TCR beta library was derived from three nested multiplex PCR rounds that employed slightly modified ARM-PCR. TRBV1-TRBV30 forward primers and a C-beta reverse primer were used in the first two PCR rounds, which each ran for about 10 cycles. TCRdb ran MiXCR on the multiplex PCR reads and lists one entry per CDR3 protein. The profile shows some 200,000 distinct CDR3 sequences, 65% of them singletons. CDR3 length: 18 amino acids. Germline CDR1 reads SGHAT; CDR2 reads FQNNGV. Whole-study findings and limits: Pairs comparing tumor with adjacent tissue or blood overlapped less than pairs drawn from tumor regions.

The blood RNA (from unsorted whole blood) was obtained, and germline DNA was also extracted. Patients were chronically HBV-infected and treatment-naive. Specimen: peripheral blood. V and J are TRBV11-2 and TRBJ2-1, with 16 bases lining up with TRBD2. The clonotype comes from a woman aged 55-69 years with primary liver carcinoma and hepatitis B virus infection. In DNA form, the CDR3 reads TGTGCCATCAGCTACCCCACCGGGACTAGCGGGAGGGGTAATGAACAGTTCTTC. Translation gives CAISYPTGTSGRGNEQFF.